The clone carrying this T cell receptor (beta chain) was detected many times. Its antigen is unknown. This sample stems from a study of regulatory T cells in long-lasting Graves disease. Study observations and caveats: With a small sample size, accuracy may have been reduced.

Investigators prepared the TCR beta libraries by applying iRepertoire HTBI primers and Arm-PCR of CDR3 regions. From the multiplex PCR reads, TCRdb called clonotypes with MiXCR, one entry per CDR3 protein. The sample contains around 460,000 distinct CDR3 sequences, 22% of which appear only once. The time point: persistent/refractory GD, antithyroid drugs over 5 years with positive TRAb. RNA extracted from PBMCs served as the sequencing template. The sequence came from a female donor with Graves disease. Material: peripheral blood mononuclear cells (PBMCs), obtained when the disease was refractory, from a patient treated with antithyroid drugs.

This CDR3 reads CATSRERSQETQYF. In DNA form, the CDR3 reads TGTGCCACCAGCAGAGAGCGCTCCCAAGAGACCCAGTACTTC. The chain joins TRBV15 to TRBJ2-5; D unclear. This CDR3 is 14 amino acids long. Looked up from germline, CDR1 is LNHNV and CDR2 is YYDKDF (reference sequence). Trimming pared 0 bases from V and 1 base from J, leaving 6 bases between.